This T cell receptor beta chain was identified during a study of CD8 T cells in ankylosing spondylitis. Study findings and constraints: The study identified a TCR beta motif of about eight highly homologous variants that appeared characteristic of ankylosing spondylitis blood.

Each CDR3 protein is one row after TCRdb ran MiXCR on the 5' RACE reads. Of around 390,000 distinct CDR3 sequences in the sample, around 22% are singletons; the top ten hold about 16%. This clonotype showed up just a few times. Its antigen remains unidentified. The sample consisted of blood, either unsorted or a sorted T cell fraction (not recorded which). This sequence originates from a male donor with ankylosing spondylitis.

The CDR3 DNA sequence: TGTGCCAGCAGGCAGACTAGCGATACCTACAATGAGCAGTTCTTC. This codes for CASRQTSDTYNEQFF. The rearrangement joins TRBV11-2 to TRBJ2-1, with 8 positions matching TRBD2. This CDR3 spans 15 amino acids. The V and J ends lost 6 bases and 2 bases, in that order; junction bases with no gene match: 6. Germline CDR1 reads SGHAT; CDR2 reads FQNNGV. The full variable domain, its missing parts supplied by reference TRBV11-2 and TRBJ2-1, is EAGVAQSPRYKIIEKRQSVAFWCNPISGHATLYWYQQILGQGPKLLIQFQNNGVVDDSQLPKDRFSAERLKGVDSTLKIQPAKLEDSAVYLCASRQTSDTYNEQFFGPGTRLTVL.